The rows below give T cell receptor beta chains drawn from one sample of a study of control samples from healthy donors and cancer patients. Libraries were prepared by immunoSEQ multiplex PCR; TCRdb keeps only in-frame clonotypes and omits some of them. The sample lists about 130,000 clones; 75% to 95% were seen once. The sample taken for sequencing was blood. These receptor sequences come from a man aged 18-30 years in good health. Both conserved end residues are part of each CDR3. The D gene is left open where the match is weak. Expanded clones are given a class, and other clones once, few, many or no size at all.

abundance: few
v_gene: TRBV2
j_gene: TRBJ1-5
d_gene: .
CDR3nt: TGTGCCAGCAGCCGGGGTGGGCCCAATCAGCCCCAGCATTTT
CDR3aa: CASSRGGPNQPQHF

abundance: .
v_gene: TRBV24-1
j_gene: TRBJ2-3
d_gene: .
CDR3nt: TGTGCCACCAGTGATTTGGTTAGCGCCATTCAGTATTTT
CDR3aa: CATSDLVSAIQYF

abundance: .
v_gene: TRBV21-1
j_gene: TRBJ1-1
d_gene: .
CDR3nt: TGTGCCAGCAGCAGAACTATTGCTTCCAGGGGCACTGAAGCTTTCTTT
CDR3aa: CASSRTIASRGTEAFF

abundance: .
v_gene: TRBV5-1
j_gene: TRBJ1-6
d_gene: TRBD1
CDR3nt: TGCGCCAGCAGCGTCGGGACAGGGAGAACCGATAATTCACCCCTCCACTTT
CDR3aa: CASSVGTGRTDNSPLHF

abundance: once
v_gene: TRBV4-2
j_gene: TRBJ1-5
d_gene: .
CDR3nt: TGTGCCAGCAGCCAAGGATTACCTAGCAATCAGCCCCAGCATTTT
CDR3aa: CASSQGLPSNQPQHF

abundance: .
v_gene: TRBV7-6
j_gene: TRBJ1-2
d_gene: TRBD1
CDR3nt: TGTGCCAGCAGCATTCCGACAGGGGAAAACTATGGCTACACCTTC
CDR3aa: CASSIPTGENYGYTF

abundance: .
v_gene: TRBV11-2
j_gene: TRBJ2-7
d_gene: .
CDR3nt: TGTGCCAGCAGCTTACAGTTGGCAGGGAGTTTCTACGAGCAGTACTTC
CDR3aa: CASSLQLAGSFYEQYF

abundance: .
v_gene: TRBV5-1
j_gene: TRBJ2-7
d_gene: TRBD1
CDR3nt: TGCGCCAGCAGCTCGGTGGGGGTACAGGGGGCCAGGGAGCAGTACTTC
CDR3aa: CASSSVGVQGAREQYF

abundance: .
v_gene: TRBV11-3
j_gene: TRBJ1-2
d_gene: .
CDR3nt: TGTGCCAGCAGCTTGACAGGCAATAACTATGGCTACACCTTC
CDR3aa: CASSLTGNNYGYTF

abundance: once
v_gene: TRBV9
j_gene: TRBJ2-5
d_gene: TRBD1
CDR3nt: TGTGCCAGCAGCGTAGTGGGACAGATCGGGGAGACCCAGTACTTC
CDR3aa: CASSVVGQIGETQYF

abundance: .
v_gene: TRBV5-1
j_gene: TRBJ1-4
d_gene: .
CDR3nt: TGCGCCAGCAGCTTGGGGGCAGCTATTAATGAAAAACTGTTTTTT
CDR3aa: CASSLGAAINEKLFF

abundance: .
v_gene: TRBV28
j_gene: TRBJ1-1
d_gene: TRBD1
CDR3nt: TGTGCCAGCAGTTGGGCAAGTACCGGGACAGGCGATATTGCTTTCTTT
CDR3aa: CASSWASTGTGDIAFF

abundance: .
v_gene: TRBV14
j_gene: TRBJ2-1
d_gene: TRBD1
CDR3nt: TGTGCCAGCAGCCAAGATCTGGGACAGGGTAGCTATGAGCAGTTCTTC
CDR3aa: CASSQDLGQGSYEQFF

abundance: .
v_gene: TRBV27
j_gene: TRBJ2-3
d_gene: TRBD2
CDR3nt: TGTGCCAGCAGTTTATCGATAAGTAGCGGGGGGACCTTAGCTACGCAGTATTTT
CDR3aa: CASSLSISSGGTLATQYF

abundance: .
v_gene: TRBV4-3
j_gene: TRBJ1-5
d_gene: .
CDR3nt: TGCGCCAGCAGCCAAGATGGGGTACAGCCCCAGCATTTT
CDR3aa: CASSQDGVQPQHF

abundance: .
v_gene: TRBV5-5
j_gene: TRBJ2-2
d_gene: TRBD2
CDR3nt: TGTGCCAGCAGGAGGGCTAGCGGCACCGGGGAGCTGTTTTTT
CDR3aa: CASRRASGTGELFF

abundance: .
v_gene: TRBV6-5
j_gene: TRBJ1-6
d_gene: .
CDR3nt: TGTGCCAGCGCCGGGGGCAGATATAATTCACCCCTCCACTTT
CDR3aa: CASAGGRYNSPLHF

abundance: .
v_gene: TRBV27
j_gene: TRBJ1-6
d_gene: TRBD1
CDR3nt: TGTGCCAGCAAAAGGGACAGGGGTTCCTATAATTCACCCCTCCACTTT
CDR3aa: CASKRDRGSYNSPLHF

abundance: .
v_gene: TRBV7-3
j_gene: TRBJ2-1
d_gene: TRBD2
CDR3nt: TGTGCCAGCAGCTGGACTAGCGGGGGGCTCAATGAGCAGTTCTTC
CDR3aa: CASSWTSGGLNEQFF

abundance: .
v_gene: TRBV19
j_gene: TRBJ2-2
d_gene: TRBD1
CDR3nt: TGTGCCAGTACCCCGATGGGACAGGGGAACACCGGGGAGCTGTTTTTT
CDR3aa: CASTPMGQGNTGELFF

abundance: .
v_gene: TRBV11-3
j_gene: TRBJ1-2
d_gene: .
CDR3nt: TGTGCCAGCAGCCCAGGGACGGAGACCACCTTC
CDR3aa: CASSPGTETTF

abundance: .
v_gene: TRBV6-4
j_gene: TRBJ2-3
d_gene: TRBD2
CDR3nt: TGTGCCAGCAGCCTGACTTCCGGGGGGAGAGATACGCAGTATTTT
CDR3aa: CASSLTSGGRDTQYF

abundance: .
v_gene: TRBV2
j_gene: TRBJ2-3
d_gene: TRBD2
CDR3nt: TGTGCCAGGACTAGCGGGAGCACAGATACGCAGTATTTT
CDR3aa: CARTSGSTDTQYF

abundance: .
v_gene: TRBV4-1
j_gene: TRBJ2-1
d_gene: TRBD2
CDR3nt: TGCGCCAGCAGCTCAAGCGGGACTAGCGGGGGAACCTACAATGAGCAGTTCTTC
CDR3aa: CASSSSGTSGGTYNEQFF

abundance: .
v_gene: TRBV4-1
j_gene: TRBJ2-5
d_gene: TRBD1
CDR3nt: TGCGCCAGCAGCCAAACCGGGACAGTCCGGGAGACCCAGTACTTC
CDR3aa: CASSQTGTVRETQYF

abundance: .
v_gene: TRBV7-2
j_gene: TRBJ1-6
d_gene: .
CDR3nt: TGTGCCAGCAGCCTCGGTCGGAGGCGTAATTCACCCCTCCACTTT
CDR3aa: CASSLGRRRNSPLHF

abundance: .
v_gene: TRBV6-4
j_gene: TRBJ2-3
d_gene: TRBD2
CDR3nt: TGTGCCAGCAGTGACTCGAAAAAGGTCAGGGCTAGCGGGAGGTGCACAGATACGCAGTATTTT
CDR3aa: CASSDSKKVRASGRCTDTQYF

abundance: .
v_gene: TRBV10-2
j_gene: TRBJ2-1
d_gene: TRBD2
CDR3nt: TGCGCCAGCAACGTAGCGGGAGAGTCCTACAATGAGCAGTTCTTC
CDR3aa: CASNVAGESYNEQFF

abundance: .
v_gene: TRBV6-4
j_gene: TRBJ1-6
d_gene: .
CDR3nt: TGTGCCAGCAGCCAGAAGAGCAGGGGCTCACCCCTCCACTTT
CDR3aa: CASSQKSRGSPLHF

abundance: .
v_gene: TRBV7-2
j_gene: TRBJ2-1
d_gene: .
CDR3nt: TGTGCCAGCAGCCAGGCGGCGGGCAGCTCCTACAATGAGCAGTTCTTC
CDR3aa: CASSQAAGSSYNEQFF

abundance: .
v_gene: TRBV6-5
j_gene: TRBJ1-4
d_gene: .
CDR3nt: TGTGCCAGCAGGACGGCAGGGGTGGCTAATGAAAAACTGTTTTTT
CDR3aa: CASRTAGVANEKLFF

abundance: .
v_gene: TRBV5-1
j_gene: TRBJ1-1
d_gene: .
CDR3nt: TGCGCCAGCAGCTTGTCGGACTCATTCACTGAAGCTTTCTTT
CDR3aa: CASSLSDSFTEAFF

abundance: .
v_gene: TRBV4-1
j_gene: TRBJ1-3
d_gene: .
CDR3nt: TGCGCCAGCAGCCAAGATCCCTCCGGGAGCTCTGGAAACACCATATATTTT
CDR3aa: CASSQDPSGSSGNTIYF

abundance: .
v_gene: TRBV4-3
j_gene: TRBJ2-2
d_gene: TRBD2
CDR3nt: TGCGCCAGCAGCCAAGATCATGCGGGAGGGCCTGGCGGGGAGCTGTTTTTT
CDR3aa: CASSQDHAGGPGGELFF

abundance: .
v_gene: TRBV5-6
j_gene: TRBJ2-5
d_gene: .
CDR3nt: TGTGCCAGCAGCTTGGAGTACCAAGAGACCCAGTACTTC
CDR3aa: CASSLEYQETQYF

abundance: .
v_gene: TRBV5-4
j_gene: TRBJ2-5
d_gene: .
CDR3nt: TGTGCCAGCAGCGAAGCCTTGGGGTTGGGAGGCCAAGAGACCCAGTACTTC
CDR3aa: CASSEALGLGGQETQYF

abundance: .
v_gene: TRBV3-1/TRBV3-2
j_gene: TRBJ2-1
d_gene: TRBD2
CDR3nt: TGTGCCAGCAGACTAGCGGGGGATCCTAGCTCCTACAATGAGCAGTTCTTC
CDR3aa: CASRLAGDPSSYNEQFF

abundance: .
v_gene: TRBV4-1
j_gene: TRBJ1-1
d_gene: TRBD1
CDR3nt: TGCGCCAGCAGCCAAACAGGGGTTACTGAAGCTTTCTTT
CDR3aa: CASSQTGVTEAFF

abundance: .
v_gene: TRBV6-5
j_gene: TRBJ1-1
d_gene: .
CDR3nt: TGTGCCAGTGGGTTGTATTGGACTGAAGCTTTCTTT
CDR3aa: CASGLYWTEAFF